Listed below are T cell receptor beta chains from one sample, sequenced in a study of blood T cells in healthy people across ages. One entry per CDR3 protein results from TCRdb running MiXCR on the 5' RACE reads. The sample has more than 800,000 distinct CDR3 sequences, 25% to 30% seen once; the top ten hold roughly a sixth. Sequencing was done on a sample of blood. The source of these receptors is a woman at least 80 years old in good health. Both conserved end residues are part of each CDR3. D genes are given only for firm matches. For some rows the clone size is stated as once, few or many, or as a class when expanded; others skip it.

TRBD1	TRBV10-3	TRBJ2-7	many	TGTGCCATCAGTGAGTCAGGGACAGGGGTCTACGAGCAGTACTTC	CAISESGTGVYEQYF
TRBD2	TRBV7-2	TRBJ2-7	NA	TGTGCCAGCAGGCGGGGGGACCGAGAGACCCGGTACTTC	CASRRGDRETRYF
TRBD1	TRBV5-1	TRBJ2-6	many	TGCGCCAGCAGCTTGGCGGACAGGCGAAGCTCTGGGGCCAACGTCCTGACTTTC	CASSLADRRSSGANVLTF
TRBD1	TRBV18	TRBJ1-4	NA	TGTGCCAGCTCACAACAGACAGGGGATGAAAAACTGTTTTTT	CASSQQTGDEKLFF
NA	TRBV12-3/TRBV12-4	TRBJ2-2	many	TGTGCCAGCAGTACAGACAGCGGGGAGCTGTTTTTT	CASSTDSGELFF
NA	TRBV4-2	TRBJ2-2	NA	TGTGCCAGCAGCCGAAGCCCGGGGGCGCTAGGCGGGGAGCTGTTTTTT	CASSRSPGALGGELFF
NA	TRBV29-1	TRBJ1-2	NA	TGCAGCGTTGAAGAACGGCACTCGGCAAACGCTAACTATGGCTACACCTTC	CSVEERHSANANYGYTF
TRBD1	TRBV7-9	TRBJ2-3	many	TGTGCCAGCAGCTTGTCGACAGGGAACCTGCTCACAGATACGCAGTATTTT	CASSLSTGNLLTDTQYF
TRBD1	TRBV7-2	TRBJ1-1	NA	TGTGCCAGCAGCCCTCGACAGGGGGCGCGGTACACTGAAGCTTTCTTT	CASSPRQGARYTEAFF
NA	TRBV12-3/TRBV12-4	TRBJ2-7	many	TGTGCCAGCAGTTTGTCAGACCAAGGGCAGTACTTC	CASSLSDQGQYF
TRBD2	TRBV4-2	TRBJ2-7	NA	TGTGCCAGCAGCCTCCAATTTGGGGGGGGGGTAAGGGCCTACGAGCAGTACTTC	CASSLQFGGGVRAYEQYF
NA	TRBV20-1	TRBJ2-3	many	TGCAGTGCCTCCCATCGCTTAGATACGCAGTATTTT	CSASHRLDTQYF
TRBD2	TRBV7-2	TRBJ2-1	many	TGTGCCAGCAGCCATGGACTAGCGGCTTACAATGAGCAGTTCTTC	CASSHGLAAYNEQFF
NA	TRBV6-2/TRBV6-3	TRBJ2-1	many	TGTGCCAGCAGTCTTTCCCGGGGACAATACTCCTACAATGAGCAGTTCTTC	CASSLSRGQYSYNEQFF
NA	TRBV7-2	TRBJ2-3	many	TGTGCCAGCAGCCTGACTACAATGGGGGATACGCAGTATTTT	CASSLTTMGDTQYF
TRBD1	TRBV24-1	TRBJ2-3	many	TGTGCCACCAGTGAAGCAGGACAGGCGAGCACAGATACGCAGTATTTT	CATSEAGQASTDTQYF
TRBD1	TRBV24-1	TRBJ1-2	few	TGTGCCACCAGTGAAGGACAGGGATTCGATGGCTACACCTTC	CATSEGQGFDGYTF
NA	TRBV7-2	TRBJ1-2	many	TGTGCCAGCAGCCAAAACCAGGGAAACTATGGCTACACCTTC	CASSQNQGNYGYTF
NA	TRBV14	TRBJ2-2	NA	TGTGCCAGCAGCCAAGTACCCCGGGGCACCGGGGAGCTGTTTTTT	CASSQVPRGTGELFF
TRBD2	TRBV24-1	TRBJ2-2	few	TGTGCCACCTCAGCGGGACTTAACACCGGGGAGCTGTTTTTT	CATSAGLNTGELFF
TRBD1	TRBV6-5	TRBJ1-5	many	TGTGCCAGCAAGGCGTGGGGCAGGGGGGATGAGCGGCCCCAGCATTTT	CASKAWGRGDERPQHF
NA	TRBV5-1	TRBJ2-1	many	TGCGCCAGCACCCGGGCGGTAAACAATGAGCAGTTCTTC	CASTRAVNNEQFF
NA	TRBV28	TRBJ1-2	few	TGTGCCAGCAGCCCGAGGGGCAGGTTTAACTATGGCTACACCTTC	CASSPRGRFNYGYTF
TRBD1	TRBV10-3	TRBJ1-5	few	TGTGCCATCAGAGCCGGGACAGATAATCAGCCCCAGCATTTT	CAIRAGTDNQPQHF
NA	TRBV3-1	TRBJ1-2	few	TGTGCCAGCAGCCAAGATTTGGGGACCTATGGCTACACCTTC	CASSQDLGTYGYTF
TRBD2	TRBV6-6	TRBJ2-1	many	TGTGCCAGCAGTTACCGCGAGCGGGGGTACAATGAGCAGTTCTTC	CASSYRERGYNEQFF
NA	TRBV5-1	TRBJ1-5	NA	TGCGCCAGCAGCTTGGCCCCAGGGGCGAATCAGCCCCAGCATTTT	CASSLAPGANQPQHF
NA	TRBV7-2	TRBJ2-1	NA	TGTGCCAGCAGCTTAGAGAGCCCGGGACCAATCCACAATGAGCAGTTCTTC	CASSLESPGPIHNEQFF
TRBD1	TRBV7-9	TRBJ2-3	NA	TGTGCCAGCAGCTCCCGGGACAGGAACACAGATACGCAGTATTTT	CASSSRDRNTDTQYF
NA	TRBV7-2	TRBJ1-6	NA	TGTGCCAGCAGCTCCCAAGGAGGAGTGAACTCACCCCTCCACTTT	CASSSQGGVNSPLHF
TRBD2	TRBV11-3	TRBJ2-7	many	TGTGCCAGCAGCCCCACCGGGAGCCCGGGGGGAGCCCAGTACTTC	CASSPTGSPGGAQYF
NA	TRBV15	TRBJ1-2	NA	TGTGCCACCAGCAGAGGTGACGAGCGGTATGGCTACACCTTC	CATSRGDERYGYTF
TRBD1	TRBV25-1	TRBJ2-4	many	TGTGCCAGCAGCTCCCAACCGGGACAGGCCAAAAACATTCAGTACTTC	CASSSQPGQAKNIQYF
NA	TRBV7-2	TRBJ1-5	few	TGTGCCAGCAGCTTAGGTCCTACCCCCCCGAAAGCCCAGCATTTT	CASSLGPTPPKAQHF
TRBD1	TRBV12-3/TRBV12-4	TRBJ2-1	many	TGTGCCAGCCGACAGGGGGTAGGGAATGAGCAGTTCTTC	CASRQGVGNEQFF
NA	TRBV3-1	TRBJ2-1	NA	TGTGCCAGCAGCCAACCGGACAGAAATGAGCAGTTCTTC	CASSQPDRNEQFF
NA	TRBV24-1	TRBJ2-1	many	TGTGCCACCAGTGATTTCGGGCAGGGGGGAAATGAGCAGTTCTTC	CATSDFGQGGNEQFF
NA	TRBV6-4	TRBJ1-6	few	TGTGCCAGCAGTGACTTGGGGAATAATTCACCCCTCCACTTT	CASSDLGNNSPLHF
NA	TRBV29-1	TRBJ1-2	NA	TGCAGCGTTGGACAGGCTAGAGCTAACTATGGCTACACCTTC	CSVGQARANYGYTF
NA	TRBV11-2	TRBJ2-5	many	TGTGCCAGCAGCTTAGCGGCCAGCCAAGAGACCCAGTACTTC	CASSLAASQETQYF
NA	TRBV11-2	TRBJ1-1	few	TGTGCCAGCAGCTTTCACGGTGGAGCTTTCTTT	CASSFHGGAFF
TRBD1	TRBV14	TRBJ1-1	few	TGTGCCAGCAGCCAACTGGGGACAGGTGGGGAAGCTTTCTTT	CASSQLGTGGEAFF
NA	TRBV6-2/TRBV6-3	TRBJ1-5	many	TGTGCCAGCAGTTACAGGCAGTATCAGCCCCAGCATTTT	CASSYRQYQPQHF
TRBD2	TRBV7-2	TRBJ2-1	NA	TGTGCCAGCAGCTTAAGTGGTACTAACGGGGGGGCATCCTACAACGAGCAGTTCTTC	CASSLSGTNGGASYNEQFF
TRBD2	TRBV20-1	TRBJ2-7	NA	TGCAGTGCTAGTGGAGCGGGGGCCGGCGACGAGCAGTACTTC	CSASGAGAGDEQYF